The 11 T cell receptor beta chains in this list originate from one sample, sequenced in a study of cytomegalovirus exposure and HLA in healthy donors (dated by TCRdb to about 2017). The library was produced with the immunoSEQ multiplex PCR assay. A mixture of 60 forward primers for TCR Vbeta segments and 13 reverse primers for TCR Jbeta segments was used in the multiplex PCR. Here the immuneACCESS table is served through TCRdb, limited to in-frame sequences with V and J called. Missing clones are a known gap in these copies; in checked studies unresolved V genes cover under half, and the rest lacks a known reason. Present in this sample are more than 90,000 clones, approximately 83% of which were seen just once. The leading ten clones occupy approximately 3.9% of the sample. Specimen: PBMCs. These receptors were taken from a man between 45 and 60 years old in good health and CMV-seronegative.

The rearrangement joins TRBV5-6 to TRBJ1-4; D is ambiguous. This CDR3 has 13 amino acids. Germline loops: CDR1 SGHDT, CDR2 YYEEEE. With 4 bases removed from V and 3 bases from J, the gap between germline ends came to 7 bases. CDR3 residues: CASSEEANEKLFF. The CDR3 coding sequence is TGTGCCAGCAGCGAGGAGGCTAATGAAAAACTGTTTTTT. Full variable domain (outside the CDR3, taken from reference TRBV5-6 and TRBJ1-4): DAGVTQSPTHLIKTRGQQVTLRCSPKSGHDTVSWYQQALGQGPQFIFQYYEEEERQRGNFPDRFSGHQFPNYSSELNVNALLLGDSALYLCASSEEANEKLFFGSGTQLSVL.

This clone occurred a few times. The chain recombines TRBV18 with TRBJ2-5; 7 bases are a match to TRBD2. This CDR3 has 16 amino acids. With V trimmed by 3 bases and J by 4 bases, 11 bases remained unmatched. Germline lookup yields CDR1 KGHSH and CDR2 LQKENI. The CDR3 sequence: CASSPPWGGRRETQYF. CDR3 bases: TGTGCCAGCTCACCCCCCTGGGGGGGGAGAAGAGAGACCCAGTACTTC.

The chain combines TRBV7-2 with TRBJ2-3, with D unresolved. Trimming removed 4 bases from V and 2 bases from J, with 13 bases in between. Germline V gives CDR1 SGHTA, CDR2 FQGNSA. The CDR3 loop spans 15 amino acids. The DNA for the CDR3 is TGTGCCAGCAGCTCCCCCGCGGTCTACACAGATACGCAGTATTTT. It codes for CASSSPAVYTDTQYF.

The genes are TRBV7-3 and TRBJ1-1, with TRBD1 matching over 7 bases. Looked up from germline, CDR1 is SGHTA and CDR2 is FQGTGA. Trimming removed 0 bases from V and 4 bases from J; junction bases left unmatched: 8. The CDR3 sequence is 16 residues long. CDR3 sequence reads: CASSLTHRGTGTEAFF. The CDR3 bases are TGTGCCAGCAGCTTAACCCACAGGGGAACGGGCACTGAAGCTTTCTTT.

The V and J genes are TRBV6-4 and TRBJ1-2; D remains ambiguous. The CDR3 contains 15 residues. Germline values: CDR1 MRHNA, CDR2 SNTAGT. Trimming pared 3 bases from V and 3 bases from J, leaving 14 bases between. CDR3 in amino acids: CASSETYQRDYGYTF. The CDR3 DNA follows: TGTGCCAGCAGTGAGACCTACCAGCGAGACTATGGCTACACCTTC.

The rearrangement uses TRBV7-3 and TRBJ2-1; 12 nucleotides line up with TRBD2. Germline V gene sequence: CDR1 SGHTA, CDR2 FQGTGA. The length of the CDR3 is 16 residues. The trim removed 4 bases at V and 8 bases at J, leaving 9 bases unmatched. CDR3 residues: CASSSRPTSGSDEQFF. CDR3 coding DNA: TGTGCCAGCAGCTCCCGCCCGACTAGCGGGAGCGATGAGCAGTTCTTC. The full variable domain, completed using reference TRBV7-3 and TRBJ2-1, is GAGVSQTPSNKVTEKGKYVELRCDPISGHTALYWYRQSLGQGPEFLIYFQGTGAADDSGLPNDRFFAVRPEGSVSTLKIQRTERGDSAVYLCASSSRPTSGSDEQFFGPGTRLTVL.

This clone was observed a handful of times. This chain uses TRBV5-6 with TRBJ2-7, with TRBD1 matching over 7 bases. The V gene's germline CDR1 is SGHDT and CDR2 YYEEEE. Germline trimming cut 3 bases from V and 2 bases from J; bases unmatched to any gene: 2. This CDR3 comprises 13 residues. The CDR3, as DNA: TGTGCCAGCAGCTCAGGGGGTGCCTACGAGCAGTACTTC. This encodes CASSSGGAYEQYF.

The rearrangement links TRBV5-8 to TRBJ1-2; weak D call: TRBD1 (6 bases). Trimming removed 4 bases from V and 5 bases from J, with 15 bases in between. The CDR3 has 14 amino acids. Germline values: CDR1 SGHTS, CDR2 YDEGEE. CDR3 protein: CASSPQGRGYGYTF. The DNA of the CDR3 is TGTGCCAGCAGCCCACAGGGTAGAGGTTATGGCTACACCTTC.

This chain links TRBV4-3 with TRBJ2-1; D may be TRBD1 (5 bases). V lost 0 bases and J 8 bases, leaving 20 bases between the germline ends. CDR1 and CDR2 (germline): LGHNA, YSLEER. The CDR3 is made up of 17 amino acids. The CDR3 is CASSQDLGQGSLYEQFF. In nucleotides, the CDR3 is TGCGCCAGCAGCCAAGATCTAGGGCAGGGATCCCTGTATGAGCAGTTCTTC.

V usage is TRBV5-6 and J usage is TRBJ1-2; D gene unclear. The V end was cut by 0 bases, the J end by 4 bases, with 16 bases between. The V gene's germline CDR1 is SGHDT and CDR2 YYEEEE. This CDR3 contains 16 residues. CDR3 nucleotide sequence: TGTGCCAGCAGCTTGGCCATGGGAGAGGGCCTCTATGGCTACACCTTC. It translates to CASSLAMGEGLYGYTF.

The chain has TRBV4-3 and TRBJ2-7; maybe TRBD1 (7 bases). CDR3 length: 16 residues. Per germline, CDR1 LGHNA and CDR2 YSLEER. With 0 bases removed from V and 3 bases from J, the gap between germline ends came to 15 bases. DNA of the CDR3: TGCGCCAGCAGCCAAGATGTGGGGCAGGGGGGCTACGAGCAGTACTTC. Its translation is CASSQDVGQGGYEQYF.